These T cell receptor beta chains were read from a single sample in a study of blood T cell repertoires in COVID-19. TCRdb keeps only in-frame clones here, not all; method: immunoSEQ multiplex PCR. The repertoire holds roughly 160,000 clones, with around four fifths as singletons. What was sequenced was peripheral blood. These TCRs come from a woman aged 80 or over with COVID-19, enrolled during active disease. Each CDR3 is given with its conserved first and last residue. The D gene is left open where the match is weak. Some rows mark clone size as missing; the rest say once, few, many or name a class of expanded clone.

>.|TRBV10-3|TRBD2|TRBJ2-1
CATNPSGGDNEQFF
TGTGCCACGAACCCTAGCGGGGGAGACAATGAGCAGTTCTTC
>once|TRBV19|TRBD1|TRBJ2-6
CASSPRTGAVSGANVLTF
TGTGCCAGTAGCCCAAGGACAGGGGCCGTCTCTGGGGCCAACGTCCTGACTTTC
>.|TRBV7-6|.|TRBJ2-2
CASSLFVRGNDGELFF
TGTGCCAGCAGCTTGTTCGTCAGGGGCAACGACGGGGAGCTGTTTTTT
>once|TRBV5-1|.|TRBJ1-1
CASSLARENTEAFF
TGCGCCAGCAGCTTGGCCCGGGAGAACACTGAAGCTTTCTTT
>.|TRBV7-7|.|TRBJ2-3
CASSKLQGPPNTDTQYF
TGTGCTAGCAGCAAACTACAGGGCCCTCCAAACACAGATACGCAGTATTTT
>.|TRBV3-1/TRBV3-2|TRBD1|TRBJ2-2
CASSRQGALNTGELFF
TGTGCCAGCAGCCGACAGGGGGCCTTGAACACCGGGGAGCTGTTTTTT
>.|TRBV9|TRBD2|TRBJ2-5
CASSVGLAEETQYF
TGTGCCAGCAGCGTAGGACTAGCGGAAGAGACCCAGTACTTC
>.|TRBV5-5|.|TRBJ1-5
CASSRVGGTQPQHF
TGTGCCAGCAGCCGGGTCGGCGGTACTCAGCCCCAGCATTTT
>.|TRBV4-1|TRBD2|TRBJ2-7
CASSQFPSGLSYEQYF
TGCGCCAGCAGCCAATTCCCTAGCGGCCTCTCCTACGAGCAGTACTTC
>.|TRBV12-5|.|TRBJ1-6
CASGTQWNSPLHF
TGTGCTAGTGGTACCCAGTGGAATTCACCCCTCCACTTT
>.|TRBV7-6|.|TRBJ1-1
CASSLDLLNTEAFF
TGTGCCAGCAGCTTAGATCTCCTTAACACTGAAGCTTTCTTT
>.|TRBV20-1|.|TRBJ1-2
CSASVPREYGYTF
TGCAGTGCTAGTGTCCCCCGGGAGTATGGCTACACCTTC
>.|TRBV18|.|TRBJ1-1
CASSRTSYTEAFF
TGTGCCAGCTCGCGGACATCTTACACTGAAGCTTTCTTT
>.|TRBV18|TRBD1|TRBJ1-6
CASSPIRDRVSPLHF
TGTGCCAGCTCACCAATCCGGGACAGGGTTTCACCCCTCCACTTT
>.|TRBV20-1|.|TRBJ1-1
CSASIAEGPLYTEAFF
TGCAGTGCTAGTATAGCGGAGGGTCCGTTGTACACTGAAGCTTTCTTT
>.|TRBV7-9|.|TRBJ1-2
CASSVASRGNESGYTF
TGTGCCAGCAGCGTAGCCTCCCGGGGGAACGAATCTGGCTACACCTTC
>.|TRBV9|.|TRBJ1-6
CASSPGSYNSPLHF
TGTGCCAGCAGCCCGGGATCCTATAATTCACCCCTCCACTTT
>once|TRBV5-1|.|TRBJ2-4
CASSLQGSIQYF
TGCGCCAGCAGCTTGCAGGGGAGCATTCAGTACTTC
>.|TRBV7-9|.|TRBJ1-6
CASSYDTNNSPLHF
TGTGCCAGCAGTTACGACACCAATAATTCACCCCTCCACTTT
>once|TRBV6-1|.|TRBJ1-1
CASRDSLNTEAFF
TGTGCCAGCAGAGACAGCCTAAACACTGAAGCTTTCTTT
>.|TRBV7-8|TRBD1|TRBJ1-1
CASSFDRDTEAFF
TGTGCCAGCAGCTTCGACAGGGACACTGAAGCTTTCTTT
>.|TRBV7-9|TRBD1|TRBJ2-3
CASTKPPRGQGITDTQYF
TGTGCCAGCACCAAACCCCCCCGGGGACAGGGTATCACAGATACGCAGTATTTT
>.|TRBV5-1|.|TRBJ1-5
CASSLGGRGDQPQHF
TGCGCCAGCAGCTTGGGGGGCAGGGGCGATCAGCCCCAGCATTTT
>.|TRBV18|.|TRBJ1-1
CASSPGVEDTEAFF
TGTGCCAGCTCACCCGGGGTGGAGGACACTGAAGCTTTCTTT
>.|TRBV27|TRBD2|TRBJ2-7
CATSDRSGSDEQYF
TGTGCCACCTCAGATAGAAGCGGGAGTGACGAGCAGTACTTC
>.|TRBV27|.|TRBJ2-3
CASSQGFPTDTQYF
TGTGCCAGCAGTCAGGGGTTCCCCACAGATACGCAGTATTTT
>.|TRBV2|.|TRBJ1-2
CASGGHNYGYTF
TGTGCCAGCGGGGGACATAACTATGGCTACACCTTC
>.|TRBV5-1|.|TRBJ2-1
CASSLGGYNEQFF
TGCGCCAGCAGCTTGGGAGGGTACAATGAGCAGTTCTTC
>.|TRBV9|TRBD1|TRBJ1-6
CASSERTGAYNSPLHF
TGTGCCAGCAGCGAACGAACAGGGGCGTATAATTCACCCCTCCACTTT
>.|TRBV19|.|TRBJ1-2
CASAQGFSGYTF
TGTGCCAGCGCACAGGGATTTAGTGGCTACACCTTC
>once|TRBV5-1|TRBD1|TRBJ1-4
CASSLEGRGPEKLFF
TGCGCCAGCAGCTTGGAGGGCAGGGGGCCCGAAAAACTGTTTTTT
>.|TRBV2|.|TRBJ1-6
CASMVGHSYNSPLHF
TGTGCCAGCATGGTCGGACACTCCTATAATTCACCCCTCCACTTT
>.|TRBV7-9|.|TRBJ2-1
CASSSRDSTPSGDEQFF
TGTGCCAGCAGCAGCCGGGACTCAACCCCCTCCGGGGATGAGCAGTTCTTC
>once|TRBV5-1|TRBD2|TRBJ2-1
CASSRTQRLATSYNEQFF
TGCGCCAGCAGCCGGACGCAGAGACTAGCGACTTCCTACAATGAGCAGTTCTTC
>.|TRBV6-5|.|TRBJ1-4
CASSYGGPPSEKLFF
TGTGCCAGCAGTTATGGTGGTCCCCCGAGCGAAAAACTGTTTTTT
>.|TRBV6-5|.|TRBJ1-1
CASSWTENTEAFF
TGTGCCAGTAGTTGGACAGAGAACACTGAAGCTTTCTTT
>.|TRBV18|.|TRBJ1-4
CASSPSATNEKLFF
TGTGCCAGCTCACCGAGTGCAACTAATGAAAAACTGTTTTTT
>.|TRBV5-1|.|TRBJ2-7
CASSPPLTGVSYEQYF
TGCGCCAGCAGCCCCCCCCTGACAGGCGTCTCCTACGAGCAGTACTTC
>.|TRBV13|TRBD2|TRBJ2-2
CASSPFLAGGRIAGELFF
TGTGCCAGCAGCCCCTTCCTAGCGGGGGGGAGAATCGCCGGGGAGCTGTTTTTT
>few|TRBV2|.|TRBJ2-7
CASSGSPGWEQYF
TGTGCCAGCAGCGGGTCTCCCGGCTGGGAGCAGTACTTC
>few|TRBV21-1|.|TRBJ2-1
CASSKELTRETPAQKSSYNEQFF
TGTGCCAGCAGCAAAGAGCTTACTAGGGAAACCCCTGCACAAAAAAGCTCCTACAATGAGCAGTTCTTC
>.|TRBV3-1/TRBV3-2|.|TRBJ2-7
CASSPRGYEQYF
TGTGCCAGCAGCCCTCGAGGTTACGAGCAGTACTTC
>.|TRBV5-1|TRBD1|TRBJ1-4
CASSSTTGGREKLFF
TGCGCCAGCAGCTCCACGACAGGGGGGCGTGAAAAACTGTTTTTT
>.|TRBV5-4|.|TRBJ1-5
CASSPDRNQPQHF
TGTGCCAGCAGCCCTGACAGAAATCAGCCCCAGCATTTT
>.|TRBV12-3/TRBV12-4|.|TRBJ1-2
CASSLGEDYGYTF
TGTGCCAGCAGTTTAGGGGAGGACTATGGCTACACCTTC
>.|TRBV5-1|TRBD1|TRBJ2-2
CASSAPLGTGGRTGELFF
TGCGCCAGCAGCGCCCCTCTCGGGACAGGGGGCCGAACCGGGGAGCTGTTTTTT
>.|TRBV5-1|TRBD1|TRBJ2-2
CASSLMGQGEGELFF
TGCGCCAGCAGCTTGATGGGACAGGGAGAAGGGGAGCTGTTTTTT
>.|TRBV5-1|.|TRBJ2-4
CASSYDRNIQYF
TGCGCCAGCAGCTATGACAGAAACATTCAGTACTTC
>few|TRBV5-1|TRBD1|TRBJ1-1
CASSLGLLLGTGQAFF
TGCGCCAGCAGCTTGGGCCTGCTCCTCGGGACAGGGCAAGCTTTCTTT
>.|TRBV6-5|.|TRBJ1-1
CASSYSPGMNTEAFF
TGTGCCAGCAGTTACTCTCCGGGGATGAACACTGAAGCTTTCTTT